Listed below are T cell receptor beta chains from one sample, sequenced in a study of CD8+CD57+ T cells in acquired aplastic anemia. TCRdb reprocessed the reads with MiXCR, giving one entry per CDR3 protein. Of around 17,000 distinct CDR3 sequences in the sample, roughly 37% are singletons; the top ten hold just over 85%. The sample taken for sequencing was CD8+CD57+ T cells sorted from PBMCs. All receptors come from a human donor with aplastic anemia. CDR3s include the opening cysteine and the closing phenylalanine or tryptophan. A D gene is named only where the DNA matches it firmly. Only part of the rows carry a size: once, few, many, or a class if the clone is expanded.

TRBJ1-3,NA,NA,TRBV7-7,CASSPRGEGGNTIYF,TGTGCTAGCAGCCCCCGCGGGGAGGGTGGAAACACCATATATTTT
TRBJ1-1,NA,NA,TRBV30,CAWSVDFVGMNTEAFF,TGTGCCTGGAGTGTAGATTTTGTCGGCATGAACACTGAAGCTTTCTTT
TRBJ1-2,few,NA,TRBV5-1,CASSLGVISNYGYTF,TGCGCCAGCAGCTTGGGTGTGATTTCTAACTATGGCTACACCTTC
TRBJ1-1,NA,NA,TRBV4-1,CASRGILKGTEAFF,TGCGCCAGCAGAGGAATCCTCAAGGGCACTGAAGCTTTCTTT
TRBJ1-1,NA,NA,TRBV11-2,CASSTKLDTEAFF,TGTGCCAGCAGCACAAAATTGGACACTGAAGCTTTCTTT
TRBJ2-7,NA,NA,TRBV7-9,CASSPSGSMAYEQYF,TGTGCCAGCAGCCCCTCGGGGTCGATGGCCTACGAGCAGTACTTC
TRBJ2-2,NA,NA,TRBV6-5,CASSYESTGELFF,TGTGCCAGCAGTTACGAGTCTACCGGGGAGCTGTTTTTT
TRBJ1-5,NA,NA,TRBV20-1,CSARTRDGRNQPQHF,TGCAGTGCTAGAACCCGGGACGGAAGAAATCAGCCCCAGCATTTT
TRBJ2-7,few,NA,TRBV2,CAGYREDYEQYF,TGTGCCGGCTACAGGGAGGACTACGAGCAGTACTTC
TRBJ1-1,many,NA,TRBV4-1,CASSQDGVVMTEAFF,TGCGCCAGCAGCCAAGATGGGGTTGTGATGACTGAAGCTTTCTTT
TRBJ2-1,few,NA,TRBV29-1,CSVREELFYNEQFF,TGCAGCGTTCGAGAGGAGTTGTTTTACAATGAGCAGTTCTTC
TRBJ2-7,many,NA,TRBV24-1,CATSDLSGGYEQYF,TGTGCCACCAGTGATTTGTCTGGGGGTTACGAGCAGTACTTC
TRBJ2-2,NA,TRBD1,TRBV10-3,CASGPGQGFTGEPFF,TGTGCCAGCGGTCCGGGACAGGGGTTCACCGGGGAGCCGTTTTTT
TRBJ1-2,few,NA,TRBV12-3/TRBV12-4,CASSDSNYGYTF,TGTGCCAGCAGCGACAGTAACTATGGCTACACCTTC
TRBJ2-3,NA,NA,TRBV2,CASSEAGDSTDTQYF,TGTGCCAGCAGTGAAGCGGGAGACAGCACAGATACGCAGTATTTT
TRBJ2-1,few,NA,TRBV7-8,CASSLTGDEQFF,TGTGCCAGCAGCTTAACCGGGGATGAGCAGTTCTTC
TRBJ2-7,many,NA,TRBV29-1,CSVEGGTTYEQYF,TGCAGCGTTGAGGGCGGGACCACCTACGAGCAGTACTTC
TRBJ2-7,NA,TRBD2,TRBV20-1,CSARDPGGGAIYEQYF,TGCAGTGCTAGAGATCCGGGCGGGGGGGCAATCTACGAGCAGTACTTC
TRBJ1-2,few,TRBD1,TRBV10-2,CASSEWGTANYGYTF,TGCGCCAGCAGTGAATGGGGGACAGCTAACTATGGCTACACCTTC
TRBJ1-5,NA,NA,TRBV4-1,CASSQTVARGRQPQHF,TGCGCCAGCAGCCAGACAGTGGCAAGGGGCCGTCAGCCCCAGCATTTT
TRBJ2-7,few,NA,TRBV7-9,CASSFRESYEQYF,TGTGCCAGCAGCTTTCGTGAATCCTACGAGCAGTACTTC
TRBJ1-6,many,NA,TRBV4-1,CASSQGGDPDNSPLHF,TGCGCCAGCAGCCAAGGGGGGGACCCAGATAATTCACCCCTCCACTTT